This entry lists 13 T cell receptor beta chains sequenced from one sample in a study of T cell changes during pregnancy in multiple sclerosis. The protocol was immunoSEQ multiplex PCR, while the TCRdb copy is restricted to in-frame clones and leaves out a portion. The sample shows around 45,000 clones, over 80% of them seen only once. The material was CD4+ T cells from peripheral blood mononuclear cells, obtained before pregnancy. All receptors derive from a female donor with multiple sclerosis, enrolled in a pregnancy study.

This chain joins TRBV6-5 and TRBJ1-1; tentative D call: TRBD1 (5 bases). The CDR3 totals 13 residues. Trimming took 6 bases from V and 2 from J, leaving 10 bases between them. Germline values: CDR1 MNHEY, CDR2 SVGAGI. The CDR3 bases are TGTGCCAGCAGCCGACAGACTAACACTGAAGCTTTCTTT. Amino acid sequence: CASSRQTNTEAFF.

J is TRBJ1-2 and V is TRBV6-6; 7 bases agree with TRBD1. The germline V gene encodes CDR1 MNHNY and CDR2 SVGAGI (reference sequence). The length of the CDR3 is 13 residues. J lost 5 bases, V lost 6 bases, and 6 bases had no gene match. CDR3 in amino acids: CASSSDRVYGYTF. In DNA, the CDR3 is TGTGCCAGCAGCTCCGACAGGGTATATGGCTACACCTTC.

The chain is built from TRBV6-6 and TRBJ1-2; D is possibly TRBD1 (6 bases). The CDR3 consists of 16 residues. Trimming removed 7 bases at V and 4 bases at J, with 22 bases between. The V gene's germline CDR1 is MNHNY and CDR2 SVGAGI (reference sequence). DNA for the CDR3: TGTGCCAGCAATAACAGGGAGCCGTGGGAAGGCTATGGCTACACCTTC. Translated, it gives CASNNREPWEGYGYTF.

The chain links TRBV2 to TRBJ1-2; 10 bases map to TRBD1. With 3 bases clipped from V and 5 bases from J, the junction kept 3 bases outside the gene matches. The germline V gene encodes CDR1 SNHLY and CDR2 FYNNEI. The CDR3 loop spans 14 amino acids. CDR3 protein: CASSEGTGAYGYTF. CDR3 in DNA: TGTGCCAGCAGTGAGGGGACAGGGGCTTATGGCTACACCTTC.

This sequence joins TRBV4-3 and TRBJ2-3; 11 bases are a match to TRBD2. After removal of 0 bases from V and 8 bases from J, the junction contained 4 bases not matched to a gene. There are 15 residues in the CDR3. CDR1 and CDR2 (germline): LGHNA, YSLEER. The CDR3 here is CASSQDLLAGATQYF. The CDR3 DNA reads TGCGCCAGCAGCCAAGATTTACTAGCGGGGGCTACGCAGTATTTT.

This sequence joins TRBV19 and TRBJ1-2, with D possibly matching TRBD1 (5 bases). Trimming took 2 bases from V and 7 from J, leaving 14 bases between them. This CDR3 is built from 14 residues. CDR1 LNHDA and CDR2 SQIVND come from the germline V gene (reference sequence). In DNA, the CDR3 is TGTGCCAGTAGTATATGGGCGCGGGGGTCTGGCTACACCTTC. It codes for CASSIWARGSGYTF.

This clone appeared a single time. J is TRBJ1-1 and V is TRBV7-3; no reliable D call. This CDR3 is 13 amino acids long. Trimming stripped 1 base from V and 8 bases from J, with 11 bases between. The V gene's germline CDR1 is SGHTA and CDR2 FQGTGA. The CDR3 reads CASSLMGGNEAFF. Here the CDR3 DNA reads TGTGCCAGCAGCTTAATGGGCGGGAACGAAGCTTTCTTT.

The V gene is TRBV18, the J gene TRBJ1-1; D remains unclear. The CDR3 contains 13 residues. The germline gives CDR1 KGHSH, CDR2 LQKENI. Trimming removed 2 bases at V and 8 bases at J, with 12 bases between. The CDR3 DNA sequence: TGTGCCAGCTCACCAAGAGGGTTCGGGGAAGCTTTCTTT. This codes for CASSPRGFGEAFF.

The chain carries TRBV9 and TRBJ1-5, with 8 bases identical to TRBD1. The trim removed 4 bases at V and 4 bases at J, leaving 7 bases unmatched. The CDR3 has 15 amino acids. The germline V gene encodes CDR1 SGDLS and CDR2 YYNGEE. The CDR3 sequence is CASSNGQGRNQPQHF. Written as DNA, the CDR3 is TGTGCCAGCAGCAATGGACAGGGACGAAATCAGCCCCAGCATTTT.

This chain links TRBV9 with TRBJ2-1; D gene ambiguous. The germline V gene has CDR1 SGDLS and CDR2 YYNGEE. Between the trimmed V and J ends, which lost 4 bases and 6 bases, there was a span of 17 bases. The CDR3 runs to 15 residues. The CDR3 loop is CASSPRLAVGNEQFF. The CDR3 DNA reads as TGTGCCAGCAGCCCTCGGTTAGCAGTGGGCAATGAGCAGTTCTTC.

The rearrangement joins TRBV27 to TRBJ1-5; TRBD1 agrees at 11 bases. CDR3 length equals 17 residues. CDR1 and CDR2 (germline): MNHEY, SMNVEV (reference sequence). V lost 5 bases to trimming and J lost 2 bases; unmatched junction nucleotides: 8. CDR3 DNA: TGTGCCAGCAGTACGGGACAGGGGGGAGTAGGCAATCAGCCCCAGCATTTT. It specifies CASSTGQGGVGNQPQHF.

This clone turned up a few times. The genes are TRBV18 and TRBJ2-5; D not resolved. The CDR3 has 17 residues. The V end lost 3 bases, the J end lost 4 bases, and 21 bases lay between the germline ends. The germline CDR1 and CDR2 sequences are KGHSH and LQKENI. In DNA, the CDR3 is TGTGCCAGCTCACCTGGGCCAAGTACCCCACTTCGAGAGACCCAGTACTTC. It translates to CASSPGPSTPLRETQYF.

The chain links TRBV15 to TRBJ1-1; D is unclear. The CDR3 is 16 residues long. The germline V gene has CDR1 LNHNV and CDR2 YYDKDF (reference sequence). V gave up 1 base and J gave up 0 bases, with 12 bases separating them. The CDR3 region has the DNA TGTGCCACCAGCAGAGTAGGAGGTCTGGTGAACACTGAAGCTTTCTTT. This gives the protein CATSRVGGLVNTEAFF.